This TCR beta chain was identified in a study of cytomegalovirus exposure and HLA in healthy donors. Whole-study results and caveats: One later analysis reportedly identified an Asian-associated ancestry cluster that showed fewer N-insertions than the approximately 700-donor mean. The sole available immune exposure information was CMV serostatus. A few V segments could not be told apart, such as TRBV6-2 and TRBV6-3, and were left out.

Turning to this clone: Its antigen is still unknown.

In the PCR, 60 Vbeta and 13 Jbeta primers were used. TCRdb's table, derived via immunoSEQ multiplex PCR, lists solely in-frame clones and lacks some. The table has about 67,000 clones, approximately 67% seen once. Losses at the gene ends were 0 bases for V and 1 base for J; bases not matched to a gene: 5. The CDR3 has 16 residues. The germline CDR1 and CDR2 sequences are SGHVS and FNYEAQ. This receptor was identified in a young woman in good health and CMV-seronegative. The J gene is TRBJ1-1, the V gene TRBV7-6; 7 bases agree with TRBD1. Source material: PBMCs. This chain's CDR3 is CASSLAPTGSNTEAFF. As DNA, the CDR3 is TGTGCCAGCAGCTTAGCCCCGACAGGGTCGAACACTGAAGCTTTCTTT.